The clone carrying this T cell receptor (beta chain) has a count of ten or more. The antigen remains undetermined. The CDR3 loop spans 14 amino acids. Germline CDR1 and CDR2: SGHTA and FQGNSA. The V end lost 5 bases, the J end lost 9 bases, and 17 bases lay between the germline ends. The data were taken from a study of T cell repertoires in cytomegalovirus infection. Study as a whole: HLA-B-restricted CMV epitopes that are well studied, plus recently identified HLA-C-restricted ones, were used by the study. Indications of both CMV infection and matching HLA type were provided by public TCR beta signatures.

Study conclusions and caveats: Dominating the ex vivo response were HLA-C-restricted CMV-specific TCR beta clonotypes.

TCRdb redid the calling of the reads with MiXCR, one entry per CDR3 protein. The sample has more than 250,000 distinct CDR3 sequences; around 25% are singletons. V usage is TRBV7-2 and J usage is TRBJ2-1; D possibly matches TRBD1 or TRBD2 (5 bases each). The TCR sequence derives from a human donor in good health (CMV status not recorded). Some clones in this sample may be carry-over from other donors' samples. Sequenced here: cultured PBMCs, sampled from culture after CMV antigen stimulation. CDR3 sequence (DNA): TGTGCCAGCAGCGCCGGGACGCGACGACTTGAGCAGTTCTTC. It specifies CASSAGTRRLEQFF.